Shown below are 26 T cell receptor beta chains from a single sample sequenced in a study of blood T cell repertoires in COVID-19. This table comes from immunoSEQ multiplex PCR, and its TCRdb copy is limited to in-frame clones, with some not included. The sample lists roughly 280,000 clones; more than 75% were seen once. Sequencing input: peripheral blood. The receptors come from a man in his forties with active or convalescent COVID-19.

V is TRBV27 and J is TRBJ2-3; TRBD2 is a possible D gene (6 bases). Germline V CDR1 and CDR2: MNHEY, SMNVEV (reference sequence). Trimming cost V 8 bases and J 6 bases, with 24 bases left between them. This CDR3 contains 16 residues. The chain's CDR3 is CASRSGGGLLGDTQYF. Written as DNA, the CDR3 is TGTGCCAGCCGATCCGGGGGAGGACTCCTGGGGGATACGCAGTATTTT.

This clone was detected only a few times. The V and J genes are TRBV15 and TRBJ1-2, with D possibly matching TRBD1 (5 bases). This CDR3 region has 15 residues. V was cut by 5 bases and J by 4 bases, with 17 bases left in between. The germline V gene has CDR1 LNHNV and CDR2 YYDKDF (reference sequence). The CDR3 sequence: CATSPKQDGPYGYTF. The DNA for the CDR3 is TGTGCCACCAGCCCGAAACAGGACGGACCCTATGGCTACACCTTC.

V is TRBV9 and J is TRBJ1-6; possibly TRBD1 for D (5 bases). V was clipped by 0 bases and J by 11 bases, with 9 bases between them. Per the germline V gene, CDR1 is SGDLS and CDR2 is YYNGEE. The CDR3 contains 13 residues. CDR3 sequence reads: CASSVGGRAPLHF. CDR3 bases: TGTGCCAGCAGCGTAGGGGGCAGGGCACCCCTCCACTTT.

The rearrangement uses TRBV23-1 and TRBJ1-1; D uncertain. TRBV23-1 is identified as an open reading frame with a role that is uncertain. V shed 8 bases and J shed 1 base, with 14 bases lying between them. CDR3 length: 14 residues. The CDR3 sequence: CASLPYLRNTEAFF. CDR3 nucleotide sequence: TGCGCCAGCCTTCCGTACTTGCGGAACACTGAAGCTTTCTTT.

The V call is TRBV9, the J call TRBJ1-2, with D perhaps matching TRBD1 (5 bases). In germline, CDR1 is SGDLS, CDR2 YYNGEE. The V gene lost 3 bases and the J gene lost 4 bases, with 13 bases spanning the gap. The CDR3 runs 14 residues. CDR3: CASSAAGTFYGYTF. The CDR3 nucleotides are TGTGCCAGCAGCGCAGCCGGGACTTTCTATGGCTACACCTTC.

This rearrangement joins TRBV18 to TRBJ2-1; 10 nucleotides line up with TRBD2. The CDR3 length is 15 residues. The V and J ends lost 4 bases and 7 bases, in that order; junction bases with no gene match: 7. The germline V gene has CDR1 KGHSH and CDR2 LQKENI. CDR3 protein: CASSRVSGRSNEQFF. The DNA of the CDR3 is TGTGCCAGCTCACGAGTTAGCGGGAGGTCGAATGAGCAGTTCTTC. The full variable domain, in which reference TRBV18 and TRBJ2-1 provide the parts outside the CDR3, is NAGVMQNPRHLVRRRGQEARLRCSPMKGHSHVYWYRQLPEEGLKFMVYLQKENIIDESGMPKERFSAEFPKEGPSILRIQQVVRGDSAAYFCASSRVSGRSNEQFFGPGTRLTVL.

This sequence joins TRBV4-2 and TRBJ1-1, with D perhaps TRBD1 (5 bases). V was cut by 0 bases and J by 6 bases, with 17 bases left in between. CDR3 length: 16 amino acids. Germline V gene sequence: CDR1 LGHNA, CDR2 YNFKEQ. The CDR3 region has the DNA TGTGCCAGCAGCCAAGAGGGCTCCAGGGCCCCGTCTGAAGCTTTCTTT. Amino acid sequence: CASSQEGSRAPSEAFF.

The CDR3 spells CASSQAGGVNEQFF. As DNA, the CDR3 is TGTGCCAGCAGCCAAGCGGGAGGGGTCAATGAGCAGTTCTTC. The chain joins TRBV3-1 (or the pseudogene TRBV3-2) to TRBJ2-1, with 8 bases fitting TRBD2. The CDR3 has 14 residues. V trimming: 1 base; J trimming: 6 bases; junction bases outside the gene matches: 2. CDR1 LGHDT and CDR2 YNNKEL come from the germline V gene (reference sequence).

The chain employs TRBV7-2 and TRBJ1-2; no firm D call. Germline CDR1 SGHTA, CDR2 FQGNSA. The V end was cut by 2 bases, the J end by 6 bases, with 13 bases between. The CDR3 contains 14 residues. In DNA form, the CDR3 reads TGTGCCAGCAGCTTAATCCGGGAGGCGGATGGCTACACCTTC. Its translation is CASSLIREADGYTF.

This chain links TRBV5-1 with TRBJ2-2, with D possibly TRBD2 on 6 matching bases. Trimming shortened V by 4 bases and J by 1 base, and 11 bases separated the two germline ends. The CDR3 sequence is 15 residues long. Germline V gene lookup returns CDR1 SGHRS and CDR2 YFSETQ. The CDR3 coding sequence is TGCGCCAGCAGCCACGGGACTTTGAACACCGGGGAGCTGTTTTTT. It is translated as CASSHGTLNTGELFF. Together with reference TRBV5-1 and TRBJ2-2, the CDR3 gives the full variable domain: KAGVTQTPRYLIKTRGQQVTLSCSPISGHRSVSWYQQTPGQGLQFLFEYFSETQRNKGNFPGRFSGRQFSNSRSEMNVSTLELGDSALYLCASSHGTLNTGELFFGEGSRLTVL.

This chain uses TRBV11-1 with TRBJ2-5; D is unclear. Looked up from germline, CDR1 is SGHAT and CDR2 is FQDESV (reference sequence). V gave up 6 bases and J gave up 1 base, with 6 bases separating them. This CDR3 comprises 12 residues. CDR3: CASSRPQETQYF. CDR3 in DNA: TGTGCCAGCAGTCGTCCCCAAGAGACCCAGTACTTC. Full variable domain (remainder filled in from reference TRBV11-1 and TRBJ2-5): EAEVAQSPRYKITEKSQAVAFWCDPISGHATLYWYRQILGQGPELLVQFQDESVVDDSQLPKDRFSAERLKGVDSTLKIQPAELGDSAMYLCASSRPQETQYFGPGTRLLVL.

The chain combines TRBV7-9 with TRBJ1-5; D is possibly TRBD1 (5 bases). The V gene's germline CDR1 is SEHNR and CDR2 FQNEAQ (reference sequence). The CDR3 covers 14 residues. V was cut by 5 bases and J by 3 bases, with 11 bases left in between. The CDR3 DNA reads as TGTGCCAGCAGCCCCCGGGACTACAATCAGCCCCAGCATTTT. Residues: CASSPRDYNQPQHF.

The chain has TRBV27 and TRBJ1-5; D may be TRBD1 (5 bases). There are 15 residues in the CDR3. Trimming pared 2 bases from V and 4 bases from J, leaving 12 bases between. Germline-derived CDR1 and CDR2 are MNHEY and SMNVEV (reference sequence). The CDR3 DNA is TGTGCCAGCAGTTTAGAGCGGGGGAGAAATCAGCCCCAGCATTTT. This sequence encodes CASSLERGRNQPQHF.

V usage is TRBV7-3 and J usage is TRBJ2-3, with 12 bases fitting TRBD2. V shed 0 bases, J shed 0 bases, and the junction held 10 bases outside the gene matches. This CDR3 is 20 amino acids long. The germline CDR1 and CDR2 sequences are SGHTA and FQGTGA. The CDR3 loop reads CASSLTPSGGALSSTDTQYF. The CDR3 region has the DNA TGTGCCAGCAGCTTAACCCCTAGCGGGGGGGCCCTTTCAAGCACAGATACGCAGTATTTT.

This sequence joins TRBV4-1 and TRBJ1-2; D unresolved. The CDR3 sequence is 12 residues long. V lost 0 bases to trimming and J lost 10 bases, with 9 bases between them. The germline gives CDR1 MGHRA, CDR2 YSYEKL. CDR3 sequence reads: CASSQDGEIYTF. CDR3 sequence (DNA): TGCGCCAGCAGCCAAGATGGGGAGATCTACACCTTC.

The chain links TRBV19 to TRBJ2-3; 7 nucleotides agree with TRBD1. Unmatched junction bases numbered 7, after V lost 4 bases and J lost 0 bases. Germline values: CDR1 LNHDA, CDR2 SQIVND (reference sequence). The CDR3 loop spans 16 amino acids. CDR3 DNA sequence: TGTGCCAGTAGTAGACAGGGAACCTCTAGCACAGATACGCAGTATTTT. It is translated as CASSRQGTSSTDTQYF.

This chain links TRBV6-5 with TRBJ2-7, with 8 bases that match TRBD2. From germline, CDR1 is MNHEY and CDR2 SVGAGI. The CDR3 contains 14 residues. V was pared by 7 bases and J by 7 bases, with 12 bases of the junction left unmatched. CDR3 nucleotide sequence: TGTGCCAGCACCCCTCGCGGGGGGCCACCGGAGCAGTACTTC. Translated: CASTPRGGPPEQYF.

The CDR3 DNA is TGTGCCAGCAGAAGGAAAGGGGGAGTCAACTATGGCTACACCTTC. Residues: CASRRKGGVNYGYTF. J is TRBJ1-2 and V is TRBV6-5; D perhaps matches TRBD1 (6 bases). The ends were cut back, 6 bases at V and 2 bases at J, with 16 bases in the middle. The length of the CDR3 is 15 residues. Germline CDR1 reads MNHEY; CDR2 reads SVGAGI.

This clone appeared once. V usage is TRBV5-6 and J usage is TRBJ1-5; D might be TRBD1 (6 bases). CDR3 length equals 14 residues. Germline values: CDR1 SGHDT, CDR2 YYEEEE. V was trimmed by 1 base and J by 5 bases, leaving 10 bases between them. CDR3 sequence: CASSLFRGDQPQHF. CDR3 nucleotides: TGTGCCAGCAGCTTGTTCAGGGGCGATCAGCCCCAGCATTTT.

CDR3 nucleotides: TGTGCCAGCAGTTACCGACAGCTCTACGAGCAGTACTTC. This sequence encodes CASSYRQLYEQYF. This chain connects TRBV6-5 to TRBJ2-7; a possible D gene is TRBD1 (5 bases). CDR3 size: 13 residues. Germline V gene data show CDR1 as MNHEY and CDR2 as SVGAGI. Trimming removed 2 bases from V and 3 bases from J, with 8 bases in between.

V gene TRBV9 combines with J gene TRBJ1-3; D perhaps matches TRBD1 (5 bases). The germline V and J ends were trimmed by 0 bases and 7 bases, with 14 bases remaining between them. The length of the CDR3 is 15 residues. Germline V gene data show CDR1 as SGDLS and CDR2 as YYNGEE. In DNA form, the CDR3 reads TGTGCCAGCAGCGTAGAAAGTCAGGGAACGAACACCATATATTTT. It encodes CASSVESQGTNTIYF.

The chain links TRBV7-6 to TRBJ1-1, with a possible D match to TRBD1 (5 bases). The germline gives CDR1 SGHVS, CDR2 FNYEAQ. V lost 5 bases and J lost 1, with 14 bases in between. The length of the CDR3 is 15 residues. The CDR3 region is CASSPQGGENTEAFF. Written as DNA, the CDR3 is TGTGCCAGCAGCCCCCAGGGAGGGGAGAACACTGAAGCTTTCTTT.

This chain uses TRBV28 with TRBJ1-5; D not resolved. This CDR3 comprises 13 residues. The V gene lost 6 bases and the J gene lost 6 bases, with 12 bases spanning the gap. The germline CDR1 and CDR2 sequences are MDHEN and SYDVKM. The CDR3 sequence is CASSPPHSQPQHF. Written as DNA, the CDR3 is TGTGCCAGCAGCCCCCCCCACAGTCAGCCCCAGCATTTT.

The CDR3 sequence: CATSPGDINEKLFF. For the CDR3, the DNA is TGTGCCACCAGCCCCGGGGATATTAATGAAAAACTGTTTTTT. The rearrangement uses TRBV15 and TRBJ1-4; D remains unclear. The V end was cut by 5 bases, the J end by 4 bases, with 11 bases between. Germline V lookup: CDR1 LNHNV, CDR2 YYDKDF (reference sequence). The CDR3 totals 14 residues.

The rearrangement uses TRBV5-6 and TRBJ1-2; a weak D match, TRBD1 (6 bases). The germline CDR1 and CDR2 sequences are SGHDT and YYEEEE. V lost 6 bases and J 5 bases, leaving 11 bases between the germline ends. This CDR3 has 12 amino acids. The CDR3: CASNRVEYGYTF. The CDR3 DNA sequence: TGTGCCAGCAACAGGGTGGAGTATGGCTACACCTTC.

The chain uses TRBV7-8 and TRBJ2-7, with TRBD2 matching 7 bases. The CDR3 contains 17 residues. V lost 5 bases and J lost 3; bases outside the gene matches: 16. The germline gives CDR1 SGHVS, CDR2 FQNEAQ. As DNA, the CDR3 is TGTGCCAGCAGCCGCAGCCCCGGGACTACCCCGAGCTACGAGCAGTACTTC. Translating it yields CASSRSPGTTPSYEQYF. Full variable domain (remainder filled in from reference TRBV7-8 and TRBJ2-7): GAGVSQSPRYKVAKRGQDVALRCDPISGHVSLFWYQQALGQGPEFLTYFQNEAQLDKSGLPSDRFFAERPEGSVSTLKIQRTQQEDSAVYLCASSRSPGTTPSYEQYFGPGTRLTVT.